A selection of T cell receptor beta chains follows, all from one sample in a study of blood T cell repertoires in COVID-19. The protocol was immunoSEQ multiplex PCR, while the TCRdb copy is restricted to in-frame clones and leaves out a portion. The sample lists fewer than 100,000 clones; about 80% were seen once. Material: peripheral blood. These receptors came from a woman in her 70s with acute or convalescent COVID-19. CDR3s include the opening cysteine and the closing phenylalanine or tryptophan. Fields, in order: clone size, V gene, D gene, J gene, CDR3 DNA, CDR3 protein. A D gene is named only where the DNA matches it firmly. Clone sizes are given selectively: once, few, many, or a class where the clone is expanded.

>.|TRBV5-1|TRBD1|TRBJ2-5
TGCGCCAGCAGCGAAAGACAGGGGGGTGCGGAGACCCAGTACTTC
CASSERQGGAETQYF
>.|TRBV14|.|TRBJ2-2
TGTGCCAGCAGCCACGGAGGGCCCGGGGAGCTGTTTTTT
CASSHGGPGELFF
>.|TRBV14|.|TRBJ1-1
TGTGCCAGCAGCCAAGGGCTTCGCGGTGAAGCTTTCTTT
CASSQGLRGEAFF
>.|TRBV19|TRBD1|TRBJ1-6
TGTGCCAGTAGTACCTGGACAGGGTATAATTCACCCCTCCACTTT
CASSTWTGYNSPLHF
>.|TRBV6-5|.|TRBJ1-1
TGTGCCAGCAGCCAAGGGGTGGACAGTGAAGCTTTCTTT
CASSQGVDSEAFF
>few|TRBV4-1|.|TRBJ2-1
TGCGCCAGCAGCCGACTAGAACTCTTAGCCAATGAGCAGTTCTTC
CASSRLELLANEQFF
>.|TRBV6-1|TRBD1|TRBJ2-3
TGTGCCAGCAGTGAGAGGGGCAGGGGGCTGGGAGATACGCAGTATTTT
CASSERGRGLGDTQYF
>.|TRBV12-3/TRBV12-4|.|TRBJ2-1
TGTGCCAGCAGTTGGAGGGGAGGCAATGAGCAGTTCTTC
CASSWRGGNEQFF
>.|TRBV27|TRBD1|TRBJ1-1
TGTGCCAGCAGCCAAAAGCGGACAGGGCTGAACACTGAAGCTTTCTTT
CASSQKRTGLNTEAFF
>.|TRBV5-1|TRBD2|TRBJ2-3
TGCGCCAGCAGCTTAAAAGCGGGAGCCGCTGATACGCAGTATTTT
CASSLKAGAADTQYF
>.|TRBV2|TRBD2|TRBJ2-5
TGTGCCAGCAGTGTACGGACTAGCTTAGGGGAGACCCAGTACTTC
CASSVRTSLGETQYF
>.|TRBV4-2|TRBD2|TRBJ2-3
TGTGCCAGCAGCCCGGGGGGACAGCGGGGGGAGGCAGATACGCAGTATTTT
CASSPGGQRGEADTQYF
>.|TRBV5-5|.|TRBJ1-5
TGTGCCAGCAGCACAGACCCACGACAAAGCCAGCCCCAGCATTTT
CASSTDPRQSQPQHF
>.|TRBV5-5|TRBD1|TRBJ1-1
TGTGCCAGCAGTAGAGCCGGGACAGGGGGCACTGAAGCTTTCTTT
CASSRAGTGGTEAFF
>.|TRBV29-1|TRBD1|TRBJ2-7
TGCAGCGTGGGGGACAGCGTGGGTGGCGAGCAGTACTTC
CSVGDSVGGEQYF
>.|TRBV19|TRBD1|TRBJ1-5
TGTGCCAGTAGTCTCATACCGGGGACAGGGGGATTCAATCAGCCCCAGCATTTT
CASSLIPGTGGFNQPQHF
>.|TRBV6-5|TRBD1|TRBJ1-6
TGTGCCAGCAGGCCCGGGACAGATAATTCACCCCTCCACTTT
CASRPGTDNSPLHF
>once|TRBV19|.|TRBJ1-5
TGTGCCAGTAGTCTATTAATTAGCAATCAGCCCCAGCATTTT
CASSLLISNQPQHF
>once|TRBV2|TRBD1|TRBJ1-4
TGTGCCAGCCGACAGGGGGCTAATGAAAAACTGTTTTTT
CASRQGANEKLFF
>.|TRBV6-1|TRBD2|TRBJ2-1
TGTGCCAGCAGTGAAGACGGGAGGGCCTACAATGAGCAGTTCTTC
CASSEDGRAYNEQFF
>.|TRBV3-1/TRBV3-2|.|TRBJ2-5
TGTGCCAGCAGCCAAGGCGGTCCCGGGGCCCAGTACTTC
CASSQGGPGAQYF
>once|TRBV3-1/TRBV3-2|.|TRBJ2-1
TGTGCCAGCAGCCTAGTGGGGGCAAATAATGAGCAGTTCTTC
CASSLVGANNEQFF
>few|TRBV6-5|.|TRBJ1-1
TGTGCCAGCAGGACTTGGGAGGGCCAGAACACTGAAGCTTTCTTT
CASRTWEGQNTEAFF
>once|TRBV19|TRBD1|TRBJ1-2
TGTGCCAGTACCCCGGGGACAGGGAAATATGGCTACACCTTC
CASTPGTGKYGYTF
>.|TRBV6-5|.|TRBJ2-5
TGTGCCAGCAAGGGGGGGAAGGGGGAGACCCAGTACTTC
CASKGGKGETQYF
>.|TRBV14|.|TRBJ1-2
TGTGCCAGCAGACCTACAGGGATCCCCTACTATGGCTACACCTTC
CASRPTGIPYYGYTF
>.|TRBV5-1|.|TRBJ2-3
TGCGCCAGCAGCCTCCCCACAGATACGCAGTATTTT
CASSLPTDTQYF
>few|TRBV6-2/TRBV6-3|TRBD1|TRBJ2-3
TGTGCCAGCAGCCCCGGACAGGGATCCACAGATACGCAGTATTTT
CASSPGQGSTDTQYF
>.|TRBV7-2|TRBD1|TRBJ1-4
TGTGCCAGCAGCACCGACAGGGGGAAAAATGAAAAACTGTTTTTT
CASSTDRGKNEKLFF
>.|TRBV11-2|.|TRBJ1-4
TGTGCCAGCAGCTTGGGGGGGACATCCCCCGGCGGTGAAAAACTGTTTTTT
CASSLGGTSPGGEKLFF
>.|TRBV27|TRBD2|TRBJ2-7
TGTGCCAGCAGTTCTAGCGGGAGAGGCTACGAGCAGTACTTC
CASSSSGRGYEQYF
>.|TRBV5-1|TRBD1|TRBJ2-2
TGCGCCAGCAGCTGGACAGGGGGCGCCATCGGGGAGCTGTTTTTT
CASSWTGGAIGELFF
>.|TRBV9|.|TRBJ2-4
TGTGCCAGCTCGCGAGGGTCAGGCGGAGTAACCAAAAACATTCAGTACTTC
CASSRGSGGVTKNIQYF
>.|TRBV2|.|TRBJ1-5
TGTGCCAGCAGTACCCTACCAATACACACAGGTGTAGGGAGCAATCAGCCCCAGCATTTT
CASSTLPIHTGVGSNQPQHF
>.|TRBV7-9|TRBD1|TRBJ2-3
TGTGCCAGCAGCTGGGACTCAAGGACAGGGGGATTAGATACGCAGTATTTT
CASSWDSRTGGLDTQYF
>.|TRBV7-2|.|TRBJ2-2
TGTGCCAGCATCCCGTCCTCCGCGGGGGCAAACACCGGGGAGCTGTTTTTT
CASIPSSAGANTGELFF
>.|TRBV7-2|.|TRBJ2-1
TGTGCCAGCAGCTTAAACAGGGCCTCCTACAATGAGCAGTTCTTC
CASSLNRASYNEQFF
>.|TRBV21-1|.|TRBJ2-5
TGTGCCAGCAGCACCCCCGCGGGGTGGGAAGAGACCCAGTACTTC
CASSTPAGWEETQYF
>many|TRBV20-1|.|TRBJ1-5
TGCAGTGCTAGTAATAGAATCAATCAGCCCCAGCATTTT
CSASNRINQPQHF
>once|TRBV29-1|TRBD1|TRBJ1-1
TGCAGCGCTCCGGGACAGGGTTATACTGAAGCTTTCTTT
CSAPGQGYTEAFF
>.|TRBV6-2/TRBV6-3|.|TRBJ2-7
TGTGCCAGCAGTTACTTTGGGCAGGGGAACTACGAGCAGTACTTC
CASSYFGQGNYEQYF
>.|TRBV5-1|.|TRBJ1-3
TGCGCCAGCAGCTTGGTAGGGGCTGGAAACACCATATATTTT
CASSLVGAGNTIYF
>many|TRBV19|.|TRBJ1-1
TGTGCCAGTAGTATGGGCCGGGAGTCCACTGAAGCTTTCTTT
CASSMGRESTEAFF
>.|TRBV2|.|TRBJ2-7
TGTGCCAGCAGTGAGGATCTAGGCGGGGTGAACTACGAGCAGTACTTC
CASSEDLGGVNYEQYF
>once|TRBV28|TRBD1|TRBJ1-4
TGTGCCAGCAAGGAAAGGGGGCGGTCTAATGAAAAACTGTTTTTT
CASKERGRSNEKLFF
>few|TRBV3-1/TRBV3-2|.|TRBJ2-4
TGTGCCAGCGGGGGGGCCAAAAACATTCAGTACTTC
CASGGAKNIQYF
>.|TRBV7-9|TRBD1|TRBJ1-2
TGTGCCAGCAGTAGGGACAGGGCAAAAAGCTACACCTTC
CASSRDRAKSYTF
>.|TRBV14|.|TRBJ1-1
TGTGCCAGCAGCCAACTGGACACCAGGGGTGAAGCTTTCTTT
CASSQLDTRGEAFF
>.|TRBV11-2|TRBD1|TRBJ1-4
TGTGCCAGCAGGTCTAACAGGGGTTTTAATGAAAAACTGTTTTTT
CASRSNRGFNEKLFF
>many|TRBV6-5|TRBD1|TRBJ2-3
TGTGCCAGCAGTTCCGGGACAGGAAACACAGATACGCAGTATTTT
CASSSGTGNTDTQYF
>.|TRBV20-1|.|TRBJ2-1
TGCAGTGCTAGTTATTCTCTGCTCGGCAATGAGCAGTTCTTC
CSASYSLLGNEQFF